This is a list of T cell receptor beta chains from one sample in a study of cytomegalovirus exposure and HLA in healthy donors. The assay was immunoSEQ multiplex PCR, and TCRdb's table has in-frame clones only and misses some. Here the sample spans about 120,000 clones, about 81% being singletons. Sequenced input: PBMCs. The receptor set was obtained from a woman aged 40 to 50 in good health and CMV-seropositive. The CDR3 runs from the conserved cysteine through the conserved F or W. The listing skips clone size in some rows; elsewhere it reads once, few, many or a size class.

J | V | size | CDR3
TRBJ2-2 | TRBV27 | . | CASSYELAGVGPGELFF
TRBJ2-1 | TRBV7-2 | . | CASSTVSYNEQFF
TRBJ2-5 | TRBV18 | . | CASRLDRFQETQYF
TRBJ1-1 | TRBV2 | . | CASSASGGIEAFF
TRBJ1-4 | TRBV30 | . | CAWSPLTGRYEKLFF
TRBJ2-2 | TRBV7-2 | . | CASSFQQGRTGELFF
TRBJ1-1 | TRBV19 | . | CASSIYSVNTEAFF
TRBJ2-1 | TRBV11-2 | . | CASSFAGTGSLGEQFF
TRBJ2-7 | TRBV5-1 | . | CASSRGVAGMGEQYF
TRBJ2-5 | TRBV11-2 | . | CASSPWGLAGERQETQYF
TRBJ1-2 | TRBV29-1 | . | CSVVAGNGYTF
TRBJ2-1 | TRBV6-1 | . | CASSEGQGVAHEQFF
TRBJ1-2 | TRBV5-6 | once | CASSQLSPGGFYGYTF
TRBJ2-2 | TRBV6-5 | . | CASKQGVPNTGELFF
TRBJ1-6 | TRBV10-3 | few | CAISGQGGGNSPLHF
TRBJ1-1 | TRBV14 | . | CASSQDAGAGTEAFF
TRBJ1-6 | TRBV6-5 | . | CASSLGQGGNSPLHF
TRBJ2-7 | TRBV4-2 | . | CASSQDWQESYEQYF
TRBJ2-3 | TRBV28 | . | CASSLAGLAGGPRGTDTQYF
TRBJ2-7 | TRBV4-3 | . | CASSQDRRPAYEQYF
TRBJ2-7 | TRBV19 | . | CASSPGGPYEQYF
TRBJ1-2 | TRBV30 | few | CAWSVLTGGANYGYTF
TRBJ2-7 | TRBV7-8 | . | CASSLASLALTYEQYF
TRBJ1-2 | TRBV4-3 | . | CASSQEEAFGGYTF
TRBJ1-3 | TRBV7-9 | . | CAVDRVSGNTIYF
TRBJ2-1 | TRBV7-9 | once | CASSSSLLGRIRSYNEQFF
TRBJ2-1 | TRBV9 | once | CASSVAGQGFLNEQFF
TRBJ2-2 | TRBV6-6 | . | CAGQGGFNTGELFF
TRBJ2-1 | TRBV7-2 | . | CASSLGGLGNEQFF
TRBJ2-3 | TRBV7-2 | . | CASSSLAGGTDTQYF
TRBJ1-2 | TRBV29-1 | . | CSVDRGTQARSSYGYTF
TRBJ2-7 | TRBV27 | . | CASSGPGQGPYEQYF
TRBJ2-1 | TRBV6-5 | . | CASSYGQGYNEQFF
TRBJ1-2 | TRBV7-9 | . | CASIGGANYGYTF
TRBJ2-3 | TRBV14 | . | CASSFGGGTDTQYF
. | TRBV5-6 | . | CASSLTSSYEQYF
TRBJ2-1 | TRBV30 | few | CAWSRPRLQFF
TRBJ2-5 | TRBV11-2 | . | CASSLDLSGQETQYF
TRBJ2-7 | TRBV5-1 | . | CASSFRDRGPNEQYF
TRBJ2-7 | TRBV27 | . | CASSAGTGKYEQYF
TRBJ2-7 | TRBV6-5 | . | CASSYSITGEYEQYF
TRBJ1-1 | TRBV5-6 | . | CASSGMDRLAISYTEAFF
TRBJ1-3 | TRBV5-6 | few | CASSAQGQGASGNTIYF
TRBJ2-1 | TRBV29-1 | . | CSVLMGLAGGGEQFF
TRBJ1-1 | TRBV7-3 | . | CASSLIRRRMNTEAFF
TRBJ2-3 | TRBV6-1 | few | CASSDQLAGATDTQYF
TRBJ1-1 | TRBV19 | few | CASSIRSTRANTEAFF
TRBJ1-2 | TRBV5-6 | . | CASSFPTGNLGYTF
TRBJ1-1 | TRBV7-9 | . | CASSLGTGLMGEAFF
TRBJ2-3 | TRBV9 | few | CASSLTQGLGGDTQYF
TRBJ1-2 | TRBV19 | . | CASSPGQDEGYYGYTF
TRBJ1-2 | TRBV5-6 | . | CASSFGGGYGYTF
TRBJ2-1 | TRBV9 | . | CASGLVAGLYNEQFF
TRBJ1-2 | TRBV28 | . | CASTVWGQGSGSGYTF
TRBJ1-2 | TRBV4-3 | . | CASSQGLTGYGYTF
TRBJ2-2 | TRBV19 | . | CASSIAAGELFF